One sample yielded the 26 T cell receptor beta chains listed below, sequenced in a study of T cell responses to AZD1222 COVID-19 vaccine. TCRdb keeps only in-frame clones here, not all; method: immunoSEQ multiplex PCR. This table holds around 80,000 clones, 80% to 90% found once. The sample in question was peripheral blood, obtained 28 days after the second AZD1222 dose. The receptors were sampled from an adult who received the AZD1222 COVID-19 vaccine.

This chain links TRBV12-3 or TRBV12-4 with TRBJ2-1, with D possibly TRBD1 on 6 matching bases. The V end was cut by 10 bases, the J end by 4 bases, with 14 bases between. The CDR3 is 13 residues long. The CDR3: CATLWGPYNEQFF. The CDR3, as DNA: TGTGCCACCCTGTGGGGGCCGTACAATGAGCAGTTCTTC.

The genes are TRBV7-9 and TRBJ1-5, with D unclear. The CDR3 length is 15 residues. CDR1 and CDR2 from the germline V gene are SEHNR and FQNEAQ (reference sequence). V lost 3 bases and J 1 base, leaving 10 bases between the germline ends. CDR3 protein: CASSFGPESNQPQHF. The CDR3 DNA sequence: TGTGCCAGCAGCTTTGGGCCAGAGAGCAATCAGCCCCAGCATTTT.

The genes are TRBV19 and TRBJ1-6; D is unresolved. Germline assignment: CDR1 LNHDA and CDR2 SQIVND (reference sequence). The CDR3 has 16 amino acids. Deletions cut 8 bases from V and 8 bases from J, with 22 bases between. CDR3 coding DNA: TGTGCCAGTGGGCGAGTGGCCCAACAAACTGATTCACCCCTCCACTTT. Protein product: CASGRVAQQTDSPLHF.

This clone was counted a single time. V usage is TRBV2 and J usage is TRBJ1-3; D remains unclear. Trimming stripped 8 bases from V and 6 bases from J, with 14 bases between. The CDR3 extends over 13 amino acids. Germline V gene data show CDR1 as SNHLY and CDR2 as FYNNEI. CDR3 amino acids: CASGGLKENTIYF. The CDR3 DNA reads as TGTGCCAGCGGCGGGCTCAAGGAAAACACCATATATTTT.

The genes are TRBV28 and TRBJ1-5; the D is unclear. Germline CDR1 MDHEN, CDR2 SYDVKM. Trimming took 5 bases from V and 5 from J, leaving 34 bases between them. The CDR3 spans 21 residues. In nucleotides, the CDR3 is TGTGCCAGCAGTAAACTGCTCCCCACGGGGTCTCCCGGGTTTACCTATCAGCCCCAGCATTTT. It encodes CASSKLLPTGSPGFTYQPQHF.

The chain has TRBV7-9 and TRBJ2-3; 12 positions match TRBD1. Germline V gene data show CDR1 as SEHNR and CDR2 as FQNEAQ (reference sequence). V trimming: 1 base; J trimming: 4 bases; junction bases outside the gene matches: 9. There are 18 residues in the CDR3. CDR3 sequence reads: CASSLVRGGTGGPDTQYF. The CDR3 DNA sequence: TGTGCCAGCAGCTTAGTCCGAGGAGGGACAGGGGGCCCAGATACGCAGTATTTT. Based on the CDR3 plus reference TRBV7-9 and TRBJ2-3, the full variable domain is DTGVSQNPRHKITKRGQNVTFRCDPISEHNRLYWYRQTLGQGPEFLTYFQNEAQLEKSRLLSDRFSAERPKGSFSTLEIQRTEQGDSAMYLCASSLVRGGTGGPDTQYFGPGTRLTVL.

The CDR3 DNA is TGTGCCAGCAGCCCGACGGTTAGCTCCTACGAGCAGTACTTC. The encoded protein is CASSPTVSSYEQYF. The chain couples TRBV3-1 (or the pseudogene TRBV3-2) to TRBJ2-7; no clear D. The CDR3 runs to 14 residues. V was trimmed by 4 bases and J by 0 bases, leaving 10 bases between them. Germline V gives CDR1 LGHDT, CDR2 YNNKEL (reference sequence).

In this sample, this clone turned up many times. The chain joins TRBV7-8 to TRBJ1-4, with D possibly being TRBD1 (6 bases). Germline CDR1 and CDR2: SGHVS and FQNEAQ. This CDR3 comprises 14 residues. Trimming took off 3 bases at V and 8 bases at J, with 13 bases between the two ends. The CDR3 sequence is CASSFGGRGEKLFF. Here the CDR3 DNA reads TGTGCCAGCAGCTTTGGGGGGCGAGGGGAAAAACTGTTTTTT. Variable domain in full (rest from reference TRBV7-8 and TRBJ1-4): GAGVSQSPRYKVAKRGQDVALRCDPISGHVSLFWYQQALGQGPEFLTYFQNEAQLDKSGLPSDRFFAERPEGSVSTLKIQRTQQEDSAVYLCASSFGGRGEKLFFGSGTQLSVL.

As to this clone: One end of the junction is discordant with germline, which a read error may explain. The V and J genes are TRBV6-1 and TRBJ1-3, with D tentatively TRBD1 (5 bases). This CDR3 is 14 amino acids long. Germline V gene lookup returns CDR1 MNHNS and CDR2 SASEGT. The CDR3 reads CASREGAGGNTIYF. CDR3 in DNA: TGTGCCAGCAGGGAAGGGGCGGGAGGAAACACCATATATTTT.

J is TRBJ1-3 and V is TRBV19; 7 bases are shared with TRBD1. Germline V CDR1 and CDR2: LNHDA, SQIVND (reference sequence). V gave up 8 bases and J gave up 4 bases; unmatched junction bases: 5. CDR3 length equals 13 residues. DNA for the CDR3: TGTGCCAGTCGCGGGACAGTGGGAAACACCATATATTTT. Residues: CASRGTVGNTIYF.

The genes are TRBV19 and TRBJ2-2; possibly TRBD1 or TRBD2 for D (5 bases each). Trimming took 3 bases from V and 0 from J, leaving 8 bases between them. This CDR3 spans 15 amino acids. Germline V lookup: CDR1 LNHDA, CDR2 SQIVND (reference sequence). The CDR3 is CASSIPGPNTGELFF. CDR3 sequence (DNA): TGTGCCAGTAGTATTCCGGGGCCGAACACCGGGGAGCTGTTTTTT.

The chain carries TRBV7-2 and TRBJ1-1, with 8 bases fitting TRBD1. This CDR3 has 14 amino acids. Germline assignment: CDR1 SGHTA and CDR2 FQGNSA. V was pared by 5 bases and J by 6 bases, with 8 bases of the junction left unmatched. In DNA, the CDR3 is TGTGCCAGCAGCATGCAGGGGGCGTACCCTGAAGCTTTCTTT. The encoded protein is CASSMQGAYPEAFF.

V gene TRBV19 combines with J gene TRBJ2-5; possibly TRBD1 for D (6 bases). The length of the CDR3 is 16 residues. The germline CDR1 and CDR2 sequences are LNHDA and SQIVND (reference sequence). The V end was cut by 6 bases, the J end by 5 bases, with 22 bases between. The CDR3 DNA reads TGTGCCAGTAGCCTCCCAGGTAGGGCAGGGGAGGAGACCCAGTACTTC. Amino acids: CASSLPGRAGEETQYF.

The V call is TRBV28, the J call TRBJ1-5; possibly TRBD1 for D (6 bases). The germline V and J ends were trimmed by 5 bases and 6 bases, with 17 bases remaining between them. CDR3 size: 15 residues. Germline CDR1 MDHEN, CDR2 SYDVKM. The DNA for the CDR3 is TGTGCCAGCAGTGGCTGGGGGAGGGGGAGTCAGCCCCAGCATTTT. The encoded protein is CASSGWGRGSQPQHF.

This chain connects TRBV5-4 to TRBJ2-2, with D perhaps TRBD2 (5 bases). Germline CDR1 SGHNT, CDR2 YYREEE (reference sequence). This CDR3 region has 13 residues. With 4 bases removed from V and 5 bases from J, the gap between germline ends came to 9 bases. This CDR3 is CASSRGLTGELFF. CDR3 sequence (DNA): TGTGCCAGCAGCCGGGGTTTGACCGGGGAGCTGTTTTTT.

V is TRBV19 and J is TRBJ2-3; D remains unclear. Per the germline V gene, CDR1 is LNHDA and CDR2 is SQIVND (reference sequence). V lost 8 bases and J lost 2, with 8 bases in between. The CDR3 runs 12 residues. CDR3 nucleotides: TGTGCCAGTCAGAGGTCCACAGATACGCAGTATTTT. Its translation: CASQRSTDTQYF.

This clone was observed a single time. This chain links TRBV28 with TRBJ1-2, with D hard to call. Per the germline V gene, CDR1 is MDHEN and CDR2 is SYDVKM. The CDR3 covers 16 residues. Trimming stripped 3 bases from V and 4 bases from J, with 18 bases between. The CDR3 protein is CASSFLGGVSAYGYTF. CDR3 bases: TGTGCCAGCAGTTTCCTCGGTGGGGTCAGTGCCTATGGCTACACCTTC.

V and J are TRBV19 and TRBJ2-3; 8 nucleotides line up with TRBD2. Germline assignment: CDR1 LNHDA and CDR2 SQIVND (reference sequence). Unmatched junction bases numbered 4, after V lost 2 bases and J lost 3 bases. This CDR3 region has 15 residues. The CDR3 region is CASSILSGGTDTQYF. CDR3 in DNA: TGTGCCAGTAGTATACTGAGCGGGGGTACAGATACGCAGTATTTT.

The CDR3 nucleotides read TGTGCCAGCAGCCAATGGGTTTCCTACGAGCAGTACTTC. Protein sequence: CASSQWVSYEQYF. This sequence joins TRBV3-1 (or the pseudogene TRBV3-2) and TRBJ2-7, with D unresolved. Trimming removed 2 bases from V and 1 base from J, with 6 bases in between. Per germline, CDR1 LGHDT and CDR2 YNNKEL (reference sequence). The CDR3 consists of 13 residues.

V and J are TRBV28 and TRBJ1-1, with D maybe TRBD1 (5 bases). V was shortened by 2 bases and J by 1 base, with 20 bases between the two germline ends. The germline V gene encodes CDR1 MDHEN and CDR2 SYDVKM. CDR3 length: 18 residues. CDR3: CASSLGHLGAPWNTEAFF. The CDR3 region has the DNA TGTGCCAGCAGTTTAGGACACCTCGGGGCACCATGGAACACTGAAGCTTTCTTT.

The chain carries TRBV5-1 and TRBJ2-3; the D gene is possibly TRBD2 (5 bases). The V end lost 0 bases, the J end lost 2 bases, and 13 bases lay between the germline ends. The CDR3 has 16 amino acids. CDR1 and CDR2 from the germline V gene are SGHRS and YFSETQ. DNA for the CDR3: TGCGCCAGCAGCTTGGACGGGGTCCAACTCACAGATACGCAGTATTTT. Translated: CASSLDGVQLTDTQYF.

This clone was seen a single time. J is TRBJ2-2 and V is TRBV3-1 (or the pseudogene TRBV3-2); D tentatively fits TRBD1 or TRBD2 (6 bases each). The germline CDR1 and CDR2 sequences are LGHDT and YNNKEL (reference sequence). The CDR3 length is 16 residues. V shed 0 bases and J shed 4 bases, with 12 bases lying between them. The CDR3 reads CASSQEGARGTGELFF. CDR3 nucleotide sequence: TGTGCCAGCAGCCAAGAGGGGGCGCGGGGCACCGGGGAGCTGTTTTTT.

The CDR3 region is CATSRRGVRVATQYF. DNA for the CDR3: TGTGCCACCAGCAGACGGGGGGTCAGGGTGGCGACCCAGTACTTC. The gene calls are TRBV15 and TRBJ2-5, with 7 bases identical to TRBD2. V trimming: 2 bases; J trimming: 7 bases; junction bases outside the gene matches: 10. Germline V gene lookup returns CDR1 LNHNV and CDR2 YYDKDF (reference sequence). This CDR3 contains 15 residues.

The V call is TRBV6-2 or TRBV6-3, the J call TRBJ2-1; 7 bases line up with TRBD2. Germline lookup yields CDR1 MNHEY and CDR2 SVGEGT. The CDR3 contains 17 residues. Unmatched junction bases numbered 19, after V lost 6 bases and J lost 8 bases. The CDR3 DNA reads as TGTGCCAGCAGCCTGCAGGAAGTGATCGGGGGGTTCGATGAGCAGTTCTTC. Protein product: CASSLQEVIGGFDEQFF.

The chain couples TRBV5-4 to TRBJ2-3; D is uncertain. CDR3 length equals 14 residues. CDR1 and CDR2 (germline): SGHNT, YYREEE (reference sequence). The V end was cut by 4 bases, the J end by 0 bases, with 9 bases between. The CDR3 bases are TGTGCCAGCAGCCCGCCGACTAGCACAGATACGCAGTATTTT. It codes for CASSPPTSTDTQYF.

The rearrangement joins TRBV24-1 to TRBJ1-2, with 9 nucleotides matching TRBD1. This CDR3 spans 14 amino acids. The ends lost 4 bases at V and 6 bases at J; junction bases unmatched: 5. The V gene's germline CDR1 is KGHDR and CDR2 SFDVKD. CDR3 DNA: TGTGCCACCAGTGACCTCGGACAGGGGAATGGCTACACCTTC. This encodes CATSDLGQGNGYTF.